The 8 T cell receptor beta chains presented below share a single source sample, sequenced in a study of cytomegalovirus exposure and HLA in healthy donors. The PCR had 60 Vbeta and 13 Jbeta primers. Only in-frame clones appear in the TCRdb table, and some are missing; sequencing was by immunoSEQ multiplex PCR. The sample yields some 99,000 clones, under 80% seen once. The material sequenced was PBMCs. The source is a man aged 40-55 years in good health and CMV-seronegative.

A few counts support this clone. The chain uses TRBV15 and TRBJ2-7; 11 bases fit TRBD1. V trimming: 1 base; J trimming: 5 bases; junction bases outside the gene matches: 10. Germline-derived CDR1 and CDR2 are LNHNV and YYDKDF (reference sequence). The CDR3 contains 17 residues. The CDR3 nucleotides read TGTGCCACCAGCAGAGGATGGAGGACAGGGGGCATGGACGAGCAGTACTTC. Translation gives CATSRGWRTGGMDEQYF.

This chain joins TRBV25-1 and TRBJ2-7, with 7 bases fitting TRBD1. Germline lookup yields CDR1 MGHDK and CDR2 SYGVNS. The CDR3 is made up of 15 amino acids. With V trimmed by 6 bases and J by 4 bases, 12 bases remained unmatched. The CDR3 loop reads CASSDDRAGSYEQYF. The CDR3 DNA follows: TGTGCCAGCAGCGACGACAGGGCGGGTTCTTACGAGCAGTACTTC.

V gene TRBV7-3 combines with J gene TRBJ1-1; 8 bases are shared with TRBD1. This CDR3 is 13 amino acids long. V was pared by 5 bases and J by 8 bases, with 7 bases of the junction left unmatched. CDR1 and CDR2 (germline): SGHTA, FQGTGA. The CDR3 nucleotides are TGTGCCAGCAGCCCGCAGGGGGCTAGAGAAGCTTTCTTT. Amino acids: CASSPQGAREAFF.

This chain joins TRBV4-1 and TRBJ2-7, with TRBD1 identical over 11 bases. Germline lookup yields CDR1 MGHRA and CDR2 YSYEKL. The CDR3 loop spans 16 amino acids. Trimming took 1 base from V and 4 from J; bases not matched to a gene: 6. CDR3 nucleotides: TGCGCCAGCAGCCAAGTCCTCGGACAGGGGGCTTACGAGCAGTACTTC. Protein sequence: CASSQVLGQGAYEQYF.

The gene calls are TRBV5-1 and TRBJ2-3, with D possibly being TRBD2 (5 bases). CDR3 length equals 15 residues. V was pared by 2 bases and J by 2 bases, with 12 bases between. From germline, CDR1 is SGHRS and CDR2 YFSETQ. CDR3 region: CASSFGSGITDTQYF. CDR3 in DNA: TGCGCCAGCAGCTTTGGTTCGGGAATCACAGATACGCAGTATTTT. Based on the CDR3 plus reference TRBV5-1 and TRBJ2-3, the full variable domain is KAGVTQTPRYLIKTRGQQVTLSCSPISGHRSVSWYQQTPGQGLQFLFEYFSETQRNKGNFPGRFSGRQFSNSRSEMNVSTLELGDSALYLCASSFGSGITDTQYFGPGTRLTVL.

The V gene is TRBV7-2, the J gene TRBJ2-7; no definite D call. CDR1 SGHTA and CDR2 FQGNSA come from the germline V gene. CDR3 length equals 16 residues. V was shortened by 1 base and J by 2 bases, with 15 bases between the two germline ends. This chain's CDR3 is CASSLELWAATYEQYF. In nucleotides, the CDR3 is TGTGCCAGCAGCTTAGAGCTTTGGGCAGCTACCTACGAGCAGTACTTC.

This chain uses TRBV6-1 with TRBJ2-1; 8 bases are shared with TRBD2. CDR1 is MNHNS and CDR2 is SASEGT in the germline V gene. V lost 8 bases to trimming and J lost 9 bases; unmatched junction nucleotides: 15. The CDR3 loop spans 15 amino acids. The CDR3 loop reads CASWGQLGGGFEQFF. Written as DNA, the CDR3 is TGTGCCAGCTGGGGTCAACTCGGGGGGGGGTTTGAGCAGTTCTTC.

The rearrangement joins TRBV28 to TRBJ2-5, with 7 bases lining up with TRBD2. The CDR3 covers 14 residues. J was trimmed by 1 base and V by 4 bases; bases with no gene match: 3. CDR1 MDHEN and CDR2 SYDVKM come from the germline V gene. The CDR3 DNA reads TGTGCCAGCAGTTCGGGACTAACCCAAGAGACCCAGTACTTC. This sequence encodes CASSSGLTQETQYF. Looking up the rest from reference TRBV28 and TRBJ2-5 gives the full variable domain: DVKVTQSSRYLVKRTGEKVFLECVQDMDHENMFWYRQDPGLGLRLIYFSYDVKMKEKGDIPEGYSVSREKKERFSLILESASTNQTSMYLCASSSGLTQETQYFGPGTRLLVL.